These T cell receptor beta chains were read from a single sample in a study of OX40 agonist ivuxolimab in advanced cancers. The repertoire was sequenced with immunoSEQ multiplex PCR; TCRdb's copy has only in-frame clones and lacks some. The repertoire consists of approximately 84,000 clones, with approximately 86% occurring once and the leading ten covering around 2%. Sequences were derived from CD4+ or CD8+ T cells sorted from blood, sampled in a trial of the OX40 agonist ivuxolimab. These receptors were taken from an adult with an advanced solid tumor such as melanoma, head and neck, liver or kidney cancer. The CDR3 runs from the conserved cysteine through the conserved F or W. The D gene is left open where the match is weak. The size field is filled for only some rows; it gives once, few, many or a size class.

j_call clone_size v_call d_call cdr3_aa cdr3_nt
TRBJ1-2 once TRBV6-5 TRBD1 CASTWGRGRNYGYTF TGTGCCAGCACCTGGGGCAGGGGGAGGAACTATGGCTACACCTTC
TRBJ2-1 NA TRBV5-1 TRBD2 CASSLAKRGVAGSSYNEQFF TGCGCCAGCAGCTTGGCTAAACGGGGTGTAGCGGGCAGCTCCTACAATGAGCAGTTCTTC
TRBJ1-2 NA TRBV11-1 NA CASSPGRYDGYTF TGTGCCAGCAGCCCCGGACGTTATGATGGCTACACCTTC
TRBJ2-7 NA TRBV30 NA CAWSARAYEQYF TGTGCCTGGAGTGCCAGGGCCTACGAGCAGTACTTC
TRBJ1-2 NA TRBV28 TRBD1 CANRRPGQGEYGYTF TGTGCCAACCGACGCCCCGGACAGGGGGAGTACGGCTACACCTTC
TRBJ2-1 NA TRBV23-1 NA CASKGTISYNEQFF TGCGCCAGCAAGGGGACAATCTCCTACAATGAGCAGTTCTTC
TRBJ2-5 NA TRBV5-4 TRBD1 CASSARDRRETQYF TGTGCCAGCAGCGCACGGGACAGAAGGGAGACCCAGTACTTC
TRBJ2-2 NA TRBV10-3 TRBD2 CAISLGLAGGSQSGELFF TGTGCCATCAGTCTCGGACTAGCGGGGGGAAGCCAGAGTGGGGAGCTGTTTTTT
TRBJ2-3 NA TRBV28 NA CASSLSSTDTQYF TGTGCCAGCAGTTTGTCTAGCACAGATACGCAGTATTTT
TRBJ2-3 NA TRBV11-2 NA CASSLDLIRMLGTDTQYF TGTGCCAGCAGCTTAGATCTTATACGGATGTTGGGCACAGATACGCAGTATTTT
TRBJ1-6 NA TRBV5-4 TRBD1 CASSWGTGHNSPLHF TGTGCCAGCAGCTGGGGGACAGGGCATAATTCACCCCTCCACTTT
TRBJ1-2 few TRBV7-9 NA CASGGSTANYGYTF TGTGCCAGCGGGGGAAGTACCGCTAACTATGGCTACACCTTC
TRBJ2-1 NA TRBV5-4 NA CASSADWDEQFF TGTGCCAGCAGCGCGGACTGGGATGAGCAGTTCTTC
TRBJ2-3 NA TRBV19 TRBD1 CASSPSGQGTDTQYF TGTGCCAGTAGTCCTTCGGGACAGGGGACAGATACGCAGTATTTT
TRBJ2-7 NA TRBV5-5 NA CASSSGGLFSVWEQYF TGTGCCAGCAGCTCCGGTGGGCTATTTAGCGTTTGGGAGCAGTACTTC
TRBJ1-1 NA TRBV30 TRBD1 CAWSAGTGVTEAFF TGTGCCTGGAGTGCCGGGACAGGGGTCACTGAAGCTTTCTTT
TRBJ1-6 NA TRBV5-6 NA CASRPAGVENSPLHF TGTGCCAGCCGACCTGCCGGGGTGGAGAATTCACCCCTCCACTTT
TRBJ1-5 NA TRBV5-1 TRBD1 CASSLGAQGGSNQPQHF TGCGCCAGCAGCTTGGGGGCGCAGGGGGGAAGCAATCAGCCCCAGCATTTT
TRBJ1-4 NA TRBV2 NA CASRGLINEKLFF TGTGCCAGCAGGGGATTGATTAATGAAAAACTGTTTTTT
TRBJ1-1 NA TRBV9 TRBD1 CASSARGQANTEAFF TGTGCCAGCAGCGCCCGGGGACAGGCGAACACTGAAGCTTTCTTT
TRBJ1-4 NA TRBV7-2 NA CASSLGRDEKLFF TGTGCCAGCAGCTTAGGACGGGACGAAAAACTGTTTTTT
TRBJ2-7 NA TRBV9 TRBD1 CASSPYRGQYEQYF TGTGCCAGCAGCCCATACAGGGGTCAGTACGAGCAGTACTTC
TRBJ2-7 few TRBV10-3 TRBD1 CAISESSGQGYEQYF TGTGCCATCAGTGAGTCCTCGGGACAGGGGTACGAGCAGTACTTC
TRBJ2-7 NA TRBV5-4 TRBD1 CASSPRPGTGISSYEQYF TGTGCCAGCAGCCCGAGACCCGGGACAGGGATTAGCTCCTACGAGCAGTACTTC
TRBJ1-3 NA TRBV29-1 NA CSVSAGSRSTIYF TGCAGCGTGAGCGCAGGGAGTCGCAGCACCATATATTTT